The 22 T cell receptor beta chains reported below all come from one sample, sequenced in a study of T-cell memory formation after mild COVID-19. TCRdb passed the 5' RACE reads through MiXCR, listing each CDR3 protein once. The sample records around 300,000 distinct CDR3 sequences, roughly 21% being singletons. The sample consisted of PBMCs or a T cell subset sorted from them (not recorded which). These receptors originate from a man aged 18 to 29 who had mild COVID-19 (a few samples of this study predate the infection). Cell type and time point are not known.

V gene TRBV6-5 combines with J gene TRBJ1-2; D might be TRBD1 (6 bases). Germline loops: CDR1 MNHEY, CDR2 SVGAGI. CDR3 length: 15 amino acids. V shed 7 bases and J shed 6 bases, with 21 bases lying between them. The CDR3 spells CASNSYLGAGNGYTF. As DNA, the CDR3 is TGTGCCAGCAACTCCTATCTGGGGGCGGGGAATGGCTACACCTTC.

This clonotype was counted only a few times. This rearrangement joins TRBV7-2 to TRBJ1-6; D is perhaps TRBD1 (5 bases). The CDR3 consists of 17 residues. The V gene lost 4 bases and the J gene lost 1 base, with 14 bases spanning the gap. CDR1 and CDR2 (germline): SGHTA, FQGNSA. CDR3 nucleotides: TGTGCCAGCAGCTCGAGACCAGGGCGTTCCTATAATTCACCCCTCCACTTT. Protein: CASSSRPGRSYNSPLHF.

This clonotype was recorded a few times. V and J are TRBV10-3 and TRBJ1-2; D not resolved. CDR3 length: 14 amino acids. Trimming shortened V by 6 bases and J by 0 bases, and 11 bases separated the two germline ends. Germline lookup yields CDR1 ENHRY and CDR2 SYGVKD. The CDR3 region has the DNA TGTGCCATCAGCCACCAGACACCTAACTATGGCTACACCTTC. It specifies CAISHQTPNYGYTF.

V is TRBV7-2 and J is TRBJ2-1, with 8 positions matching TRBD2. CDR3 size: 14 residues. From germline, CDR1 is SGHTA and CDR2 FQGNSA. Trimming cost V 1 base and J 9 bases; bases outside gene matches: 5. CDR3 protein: CASSLGRGGLEQFF. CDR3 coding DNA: TGTGCCAGCAGCTTAGGTCGGGGGGGACTTGAGCAGTTCTTC.

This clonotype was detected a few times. CDR3 nucleotides: TGTGCCAGCAGCCGAGAGGGGCGGAACACTGAAGCTTTCTTT. The encoded protein is CASSREGRNTEAFF. The V gene is TRBV7-6, the J gene TRBJ1-1, with D maybe TRBD1 (5 bases). This CDR3 region has 14 residues. Germline V gene lookup returns CDR1 SGHVS and CDR2 FNYEAQ. Deletions cut 5 bases from V and 1 base from J, with 11 bases between.

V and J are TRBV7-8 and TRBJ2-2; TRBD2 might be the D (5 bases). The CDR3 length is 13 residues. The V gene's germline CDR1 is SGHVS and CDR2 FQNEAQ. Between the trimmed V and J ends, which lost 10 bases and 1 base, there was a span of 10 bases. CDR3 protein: CATEEENTGELFF. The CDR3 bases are TGTGCCACAGAGGAGGAGAACACCGGGGAGCTGTTTTTT. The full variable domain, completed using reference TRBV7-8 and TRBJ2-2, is GAGVSQSPRYKVAKRGQDVALRCDPISGHVSLFWYQQALGQGPEFLTYFQNEAQLDKSGLPSDRFFAERPEGSVSTLKIQRTQQEDSAVYLCATEEENTGELFFGEGSRLTVL.

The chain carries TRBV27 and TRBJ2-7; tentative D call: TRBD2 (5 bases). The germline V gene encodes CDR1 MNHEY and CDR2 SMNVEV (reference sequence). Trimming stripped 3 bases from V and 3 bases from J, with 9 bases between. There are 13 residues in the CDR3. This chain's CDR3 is CASSFGAGYEQYF. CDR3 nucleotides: TGTGCCAGCAGTTTCGGCGCGGGCTACGAGCAGTACTTC.

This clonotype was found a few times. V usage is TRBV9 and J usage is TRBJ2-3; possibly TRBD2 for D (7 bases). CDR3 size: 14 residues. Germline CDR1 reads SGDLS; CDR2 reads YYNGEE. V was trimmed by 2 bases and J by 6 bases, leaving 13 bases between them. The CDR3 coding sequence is TGTGCCAGCAGCGTGGGGGGGGGCTGGGATACGCAGTATTTT. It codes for CASSVGGGWDTQYF.

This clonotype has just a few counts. The CDR3 sequence is CASSQEQGNTQYF. For the CDR3, the DNA is TGCGCCAGCAGCCAAGAACAGGGCAATACGCAGTATTTT. The chain employs TRBV4-3 and TRBJ2-3, with a weak D call TRBD1 (6 bases). V was clipped by 0 bases and J by 7 bases, with 8 bases between them. The CDR3 covers 13 residues. Germline V gene data show CDR1 as LGHNA and CDR2 as YSLEER.

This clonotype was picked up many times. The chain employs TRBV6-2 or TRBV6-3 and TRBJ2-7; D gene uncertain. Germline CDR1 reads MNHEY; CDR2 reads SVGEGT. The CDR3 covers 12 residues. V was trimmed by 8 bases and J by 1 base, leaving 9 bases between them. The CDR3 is CASSISSYEQYF. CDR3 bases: TGTGCCAGCTCGATCTCGTCCTACGAGCAGTACTTC.

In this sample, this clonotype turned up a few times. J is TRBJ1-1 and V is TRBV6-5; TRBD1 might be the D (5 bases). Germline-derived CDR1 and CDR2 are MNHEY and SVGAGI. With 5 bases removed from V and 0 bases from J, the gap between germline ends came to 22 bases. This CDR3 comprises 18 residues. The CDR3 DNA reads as TGTGCCAGCAGTACCCCGGGGGTGGGGATAGTCATGAACACTGAAGCTTTCTTT. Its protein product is CASSTPGVGIVMNTEAFF.

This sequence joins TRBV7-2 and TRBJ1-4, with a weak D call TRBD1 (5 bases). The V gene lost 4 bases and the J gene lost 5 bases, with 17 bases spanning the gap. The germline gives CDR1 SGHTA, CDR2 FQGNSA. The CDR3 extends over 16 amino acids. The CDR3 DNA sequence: TGTGCCAGCAGCTCGTTCAGGTCTCGACAGAATGAAAAACTGTTTTTT. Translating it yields CASSSFRSRQNEKLFF.

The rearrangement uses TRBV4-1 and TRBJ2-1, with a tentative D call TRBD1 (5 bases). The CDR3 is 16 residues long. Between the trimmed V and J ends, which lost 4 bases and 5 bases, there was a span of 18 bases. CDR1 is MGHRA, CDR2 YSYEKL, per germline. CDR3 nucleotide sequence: TGCGCCAGCAGCCGCATTTGGGATGGCAGGGACAATGAGCAGTTCTTC. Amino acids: CASSRIWDGRDNEQFF.

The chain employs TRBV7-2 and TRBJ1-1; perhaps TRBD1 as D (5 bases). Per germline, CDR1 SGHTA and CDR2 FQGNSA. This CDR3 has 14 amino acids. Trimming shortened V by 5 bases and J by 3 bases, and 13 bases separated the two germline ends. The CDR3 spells CASSRGQGHTEAFF. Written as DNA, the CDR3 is TGTGCCAGCAGCCGAGGGCAGGGCCACACTGAAGCTTTCTTT.

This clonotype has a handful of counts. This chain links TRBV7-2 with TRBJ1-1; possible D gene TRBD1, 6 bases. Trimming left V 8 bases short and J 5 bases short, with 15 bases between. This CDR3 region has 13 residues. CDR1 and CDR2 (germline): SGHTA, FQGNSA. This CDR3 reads CASASGVSTEAFF. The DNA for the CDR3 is TGTGCCAGCGCCTCAGGGGTTTCAACTGAAGCTTTCTTT. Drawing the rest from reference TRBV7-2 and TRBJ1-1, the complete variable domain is GAGVSQSPSNKVTEKGKDVELRCDPISGHTALYWYRQSLGQGLEFLIYFQGNSAPDKSGLPSDRFSAERTGGSVSTLTIQRTQQEDSAVYLCASASGVSTEAFFGQGTRLTVV.

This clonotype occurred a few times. For the CDR3, the DNA is TGTGCCAGCAGGGACACCGCTAGCTCTGGAAACACCATATATTTT. Protein sequence: CASRDTASSGNTIYF. This chain connects TRBV25-1 to TRBJ1-3; D perhaps matches TRBD1 (5 bases). The V gene lost 6 bases and the J gene lost 0 bases, with 12 bases spanning the gap. CDR1 and CDR2 (germline): MGHDK, SYGVNS. CDR3 length: 15 residues.

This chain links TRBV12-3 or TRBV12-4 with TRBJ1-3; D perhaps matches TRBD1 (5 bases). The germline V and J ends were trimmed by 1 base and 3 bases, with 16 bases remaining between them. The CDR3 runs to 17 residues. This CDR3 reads CASSLGSGREGGNTIYF. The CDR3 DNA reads TGTGCCAGCAGTTTAGGTTCCGGCAGGGAGGGTGGAAACACCATATATTTT.

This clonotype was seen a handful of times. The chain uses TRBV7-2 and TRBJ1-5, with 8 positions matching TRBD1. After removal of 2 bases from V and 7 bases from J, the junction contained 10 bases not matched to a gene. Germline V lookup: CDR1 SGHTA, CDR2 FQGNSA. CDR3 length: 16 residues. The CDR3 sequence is CASSLRPQGAGQPQHF. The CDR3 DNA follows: TGTGCCAGCAGCTTACGTCCCCAGGGGGCAGGGCAGCCCCAGCATTTT.

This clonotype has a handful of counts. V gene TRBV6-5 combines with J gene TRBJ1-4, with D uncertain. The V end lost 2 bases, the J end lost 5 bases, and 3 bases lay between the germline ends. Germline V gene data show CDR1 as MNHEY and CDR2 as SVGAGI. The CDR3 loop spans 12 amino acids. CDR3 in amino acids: CASSYRNEKLFF. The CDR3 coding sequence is TGTGCCAGCAGTTACAGGAATGAAAAACTGTTTTTT.

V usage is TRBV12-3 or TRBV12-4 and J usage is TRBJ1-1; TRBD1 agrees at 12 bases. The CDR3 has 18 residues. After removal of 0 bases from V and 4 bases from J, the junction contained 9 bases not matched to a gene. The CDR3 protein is CASSLAGDRGPLGTEAFF. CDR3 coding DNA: TGTGCCAGCAGTTTAGCAGGGGACAGGGGGCCATTGGGCACTGAAGCTTTCTTT.

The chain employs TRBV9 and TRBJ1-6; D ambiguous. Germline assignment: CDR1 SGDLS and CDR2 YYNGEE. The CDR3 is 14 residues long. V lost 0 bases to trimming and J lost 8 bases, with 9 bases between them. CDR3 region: CASSVDGRDSPLHF. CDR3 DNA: TGTGCCAGCAGCGTAGACGGCCGGGATTCACCCCTCCACTTT.

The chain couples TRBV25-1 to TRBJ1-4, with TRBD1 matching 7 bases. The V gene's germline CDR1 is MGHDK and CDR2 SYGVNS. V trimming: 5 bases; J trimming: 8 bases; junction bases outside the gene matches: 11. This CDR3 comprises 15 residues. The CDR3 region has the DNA TGTGCCAGCAGTAATGGGCAGGGGGTCCGCGAAAAACTGTTTTTT. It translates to CASSNGQGVREKLFF.